This passage covers 17 T cell receptor beta chains from one sample sequenced in a study of T cells in Graves' hyperthyroidism and ophthalmopathy (dated by TCRdb to about 2019). Library preparation used multiplex PCR. Sequencing instrument: Illumina HiSeq 2000. The TCR beta CDR3 regions were amplified from the RNA transcripts. A first-round RT-PCR of the TCR CDR3 used the HTBI primer set with the Qiagen OneStep RT-PCR kit. Through fastp at Q25 and MiXCR, TCRdb rebuilt clones from the public reads, retaining in-frame beta chains. Every entry covers one CDR3 protein and lists the most common genes and DNA from its rows. The sample records about 510,000 distinct CDR3 sequences, 40% to 50% of which are singletons. The ten largest clonotypes hold about two fifths of the sample. Sample: peripheral blood or thyroid tissue (not recorded which). These receptors came from an adult woman with Graves' disease, either hyperthyroidism or ophthalmopathy (not recorded which).

This clonotype was found a few times. The chain joins TRBV7-2 to TRBJ1-6; D may be TRBD1 (6 bases). This CDR3 contains 19 residues. Per germline, CDR1 SGHTA and CDR2 FQGNSA. V dropped 2 bases and J dropped 0 bases, with 17 bases sitting between them. CDR3 sequence (DNA): TGTGCCAGCAGCTTATCAGGGGACCCCTGGAGCTCCTATAATTCACCCCTCCACTTT. Amino acids: CASSLSGDPWSSYNSPLHF.

The count of this clonotype is one. DNA of the CDR3: TGTGCCAGCAGCTTAGAAAGGTCGGACGAGCAGTACTTC. It specifies CASSLERSDEQYF. The chain employs TRBV9 and TRBJ2-7; D ambiguous. This CDR3 contains 13 residues. Trimming shortened V by 4 bases and J by 5 bases, and 13 bases separated the two germline ends. Germline loops: CDR1 SGDLS, CDR2 YYNGEE. The full variable domain, in which reference TRBV9 and TRBJ2-7 provide the parts outside the CDR3, is DSGVTQTPKHLITATGQRVTLRCSPRSGDLSVYWYQQSLDQGLQFLIQYYNGEERAKGNILERFSAQQFPDLHSELNLSSLELGDSALYFCASSLERSDEQYFGPGTRLTVT.

The chain joins TRBV4-3 to TRBJ1-1, with D perhaps matching TRBD1 (5 bases). V lost 3 bases and J lost 1, with 18 bases in between. This CDR3 has 17 amino acids. Germline assignment: CDR1 LGHNA and CDR2 YSLEER. Here the CDR3 DNA reads TGCGCCAGCAGCCAGATGGGACGGGAAGTCCGGAACACTGAAGCTTTCTTT. Protein: CASSQMGREVRNTEAFF.

This clonotype was counted ten times or more. The chain recombines TRBV7-9 with TRBJ1-3; no reliable D call. The germline V gene encodes CDR1 SEHNR and CDR2 FQNEAQ (reference sequence). V gave up 0 bases and J gave up 4 bases, with 16 bases separating them. The CDR3 is made up of 17 amino acids. The CDR3 nucleotides read TGTGCCAGCAGCTTAGCGAGTTGGCAGGCTGACGGAAACACCATATATTTT. Protein product: CASSLASWQADGNTIYF.

Ten or more counts support this clonotype. The chain has TRBV7-9 and TRBJ1-1; 7 nucleotides match TRBD1. Unmatched junction bases numbered 6, after V lost 5 bases and J lost 0 bases. This CDR3 region has 15 residues. The V gene's germline CDR1 is SEHNR and CDR2 FQNEAQ (reference sequence). The CDR3 DNA follows: TGTGCCAGCAGCCAACAGGGGACGATGAACACTGAAGCTTTCTTT. Translated: CASSQQGTMNTEAFF.

The chain couples TRBV4-1 to TRBJ1-2; D uncertain. V lost 4 bases and J lost 8, with 14 bases in between. The CDR3 totals 13 residues. The V gene's germline CDR1 is MGHRA and CDR2 YSYEKL. The CDR3 region has the DNA TGCGCCAGCAGCCCCGAGGGAATTGGCGGCTACACCTTC. It translates to CASSPEGIGGYTF.

This chain links TRBV5-4 with TRBJ2-5; no reliable D call. Germline V gene lookup returns CDR1 SGHNT and CDR2 YYREEE (reference sequence). This CDR3 contains 14 residues. Trimming removed 7 bases from V and 4 bases from J, with 17 bases in between. CDR3 nucleotide sequence: TGTGCCAGCCACGATAGGGCAGTAGGAGAGACCCAGTACTTC. Residues: CASHDRAVGETQYF. Variable domain in full (rest from reference TRBV5-4 and TRBJ2-5): ETGVTQSPTHLIKTRGQQVTLRCSSQSGHNTVSWYQQALGQGPQFIFQYYREEENGRGNFPPRFSGLQFPNYSSELNVNALELDDSALYLCASHDRAVGETQYFGPGTRLLVL.

This clonotype appeared a few times. This chain connects TRBV2 to TRBJ2-2; 14 bases are a match to TRBD2. The CDR3 consists of 19 residues. J was trimmed by 4 bases and V by 5 bases; bases with no gene match: 12. Germline-derived CDR1 and CDR2 are SNHLY and FYNNEI. The CDR3 region has the DNA TGTGCCAGCAGTAGGGTTGGCGGGACTAGCGGGAGTGTCACCGGGGAGCTGTTTTTT. Its translation is CASSRVGGTSGSVTGELFF.

The rearrangement links TRBV20-1 to TRBJ2-5, with TRBD2 matching 8 bases. Germline V CDR1 and CDR2: DFQATT, SNEGSKA (reference sequence). The CDR3 is 11 amino acids. DNA for the CDR3: TGCAGCGCCGGGGGGGCGGAGACCCAGTACTTC. Protein: CSAGGAETQYF.

The count of this clonotype is one. The genes are TRBV2 and TRBJ2-5; D not resolved. V was cut by 4 bases and J by 5 bases, with 8 bases left in between. Per germline, CDR1 SNHLY and CDR2 FYNNEI. The CDR3 consists of 12 residues. The CDR3 spells CASSVLLETQYF. The CDR3 DNA follows: TGTGCCAGCAGTGTCCTACTGGAGACCCAGTACTTC.

A note on this clonotype: This may come from a read error, since a much larger clone is one base off. The chain uses TRBV12-3 or TRBV12-4 and TRBJ1-4; tentatively, D is TRBD1 (6 bases). Trimming shortened V by 6 bases and J by 3 bases, and 20 bases separated the two germline ends. The CDR3 is made up of 17 amino acids. The CDR3 here is CASSTVQGLGANEKLFF. The DNA of the CDR3 is TGTGCCAGCAGCACGGTCCAGGGGCTGGGAGCTAATGAAAAACTGTTTTTT.

This clonotype was picked up many times. The rearrangement links TRBV29-1 to TRBJ1-2, with 9 bases that match TRBD1. Germline trimming cut 7 bases from V and 6 bases from J; bases unmatched to any gene: 6. This CDR3 has 12 residues. The germline V gene encodes CDR1 SQVTM and CDR2 ANQGSEA. In nucleotides, the CDR3 is TGCAGCGCCCCGACAGGGGGGGATGGCTACACCTTC. Amino acids: CSAPTGGDGYTF.

V gene TRBV2 combines with J gene TRBJ2-7; 9 bases match TRBD1. CDR1 and CDR2 (germline): SNHLY, FYNNEI. The V segment lost 5 bases and the J segment 6 bases; nucleotides outside the gene matches: 11. The CDR3 contains 15 residues. Written as DNA, the CDR3 is TGTGCCAGCAGTAAGGGACAGGGTCTTTACCGCGAGCAGTACTTC. It specifies CASSKGQGLYREQYF.

The chain recombines TRBV20-1 with TRBJ2-5; D is perhaps TRBD1 (6 bases). Germline V lookup: CDR1 DFQATT, CDR2 SNEGSKA (reference sequence). The CDR3 is 15 amino acids. Trimming took off 1 base at V and 2 bases at J, with 14 bases between the two ends. In DNA form, the CDR3 reads TGCAGTGCTAGAGCGACGTGGGGGCAACAAGAGACCCAGTACTTC. Translation gives CSARATWGQQETQYF.

This clonotype has a count of ten or more. The chain combines TRBV3-1 with TRBJ2-7; 10 bases align to TRBD1. J was trimmed by 6 bases and V by 7 bases; bases with no gene match: 6. Germline assignment: CDR1 LGHDT and CDR2 YNNKEL (reference sequence). The CDR3 is 13 amino acids. CDR3 region: CASMHRDRGEQYF. The CDR3 nucleotides are TGTGCCAGCATGCACCGGGACAGGGGCGAGCAGTACTTC.

In this sample, this clonotype turned up a few times. J is TRBJ2-5 and V is TRBV20-1; no definite D call. Germline V lookup: CDR1 DFQATT, CDR2 SNEGSKA (reference sequence). This CDR3 contains 14 residues. The germline V and J ends were trimmed by 5 bases and 0 bases, with 13 bases remaining between them. CDR3 DNA: TGCAGTGCTCCCCAGGAACTGTACCAAGAGACCCAGTACTTC. As protein: CSAPQELYQETQYF.

In its sample, this clonotype was seen many times. The chain is built from TRBV12-3 or TRBV12-4 and TRBJ2-5; D is unclear. V gave up 6 bases and J gave up 7 bases, with 15 bases separating them. This CDR3 region has 13 residues. CDR3 sequence: CASRRENPGTQYF. The CDR3 region has the DNA TGTGCCAGCAGGCGAGAAAACCCGGGGACCCAGTACTTC.